This TCR beta chain stems from a study of cytomegalovirus exposure and HLA in healthy donors. In regard to this clone: Its antigen remains unknown.

Germline V gene data show CDR1 as SGDLS and CDR2 as YYNGEE. V dropped 0 bases and J dropped 4 bases, with 7 bases sitting between them. The CDR3 is 14 residues long. Study-level results: Roughly uniform sequencing depth across donors was assumed, possibly incorrectly.

60 Vbeta and 13 Jbeta primers were used in PCR. The data were produced by immunoSEQ multiplex PCR, yet TCRdb's version contains in-frame clones alone and is incomplete. In the table there are about 150,000 clones, 80% of which are singletons. Sequenced sample: PBMCs. This chain links TRBV9 with TRBJ2-2; no clear D. The sequence derives from a man younger than 40 in good health and CMV-seropositive. In nucleotides, the CDR3 is TGTGCCAGCAGCGTAGCTGGAGCCACCGGGGAGCTGTTTTTT. It specifies CASSVAGATGELFF.